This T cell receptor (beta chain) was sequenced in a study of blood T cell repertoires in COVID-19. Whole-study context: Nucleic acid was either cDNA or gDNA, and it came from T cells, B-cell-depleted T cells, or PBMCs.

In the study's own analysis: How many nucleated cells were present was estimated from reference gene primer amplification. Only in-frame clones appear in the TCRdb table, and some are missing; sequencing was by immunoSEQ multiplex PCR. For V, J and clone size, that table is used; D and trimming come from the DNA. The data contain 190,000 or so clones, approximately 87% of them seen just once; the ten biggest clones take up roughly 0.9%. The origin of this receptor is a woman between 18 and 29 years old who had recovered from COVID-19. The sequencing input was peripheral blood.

CDR3 protein: CASRAGAGELFF. The CDR3 DNA reads as TGCGCCAGCAGGGCGGGAGCCGGGGAGCTGTTTTTT. This chain uses TRBV4-3 with TRBJ2-2; 7 bases line up with TRBD2. This CDR3 region has 12 residues. The germline gives CDR1 LGHNA, CDR2 YSLEER. Unmatched junction bases numbered 1, after V lost 6 bases and J lost 6 bases.